Listed below are T cell receptor beta chains from one sample, sequenced in a study of cytomegalovirus exposure and HLA in healthy donors. Sequenced by immunoSEQ multiplex PCR; TCRdb stores in-frame clones only, minus some. The sample records some 180,000 clones, more than 60% being singletons. Sequencing was performed on PBMCs. The origin of the receptors is a woman between 55 and 75 years old in good health and CMV-seropositive. The CDR3 runs from the conserved cysteine through the conserved F or W. Each record gives: J gene, V gene, CDR3 protein.

TRBJ2-1 | TRBV11-3 | CASSSGDWYNEQFF
TRBJ2-7 | TRBV29-1 | CSVDTGYPSGSSYEQYF
TRBJ1-1 | TRBV5-1 | CASSLGTVLNTEAFF
TRBJ2-5 | TRBV7-8 | CASSDPRGFQETQYF
TRBJ2-2 | TRBV5-6 | CASSLVGQGSAGELFF
TRBJ2-3 | TRBV7-2 | CASSLVAQILAPGDTQYF
TRBJ1-3 | TRBV6-5 | CASRISLTSGNTIYF
TRBJ1-5 | TRBV7-9 | CSSSLTQGALNQPQHF
TRBJ2-7 | TRBV11-1 | CASSPPDYPFTYEQYF
TRBJ1-2 | TRBV30 | CAWGANYGYTF
TRBJ2-7 | TRBV5-6 | CANLQGEQYF
TRBJ2-5 | TRBV18 | CASSPMALAGETQYF
TRBJ1-3 | TRBV28 | CASSIHGQGDSGNTIYF
TRBJ1-4 | TRBV5-1 | CASSLFQNEKLFF
TRBJ1-2 | TRBV7-2 | CASIPTRANYGYTF
TRBJ2-5 | TRBV25-1 | CASSGGTSGLQETQYF
TRBJ1-2 | TRBV30 | CAWSEDRGYGYTF
TRBJ1-1 | TRBV7-3 | CASSQQGESAEAFF
TRBJ2-7 | TRBV6-1 | CASKRTAYEQYF
TRBJ2-7 | TRBV19 | CASSTQRVPSYEQYF
TRBJ2-5 | TRBV10-3 | CAISKTGTGGETQYF
TRBJ2-2 | TRBV7-3 | CASSPLGGTSNTGELFF
TRBJ2-7 | TRBV20-1 | CSANLRDEQYF
TRBJ1-4 | TRBV27 | CASRPSVGEKLFF
TRBJ2-3 | TRBV7-9 | CASPPRGTGDPTDTQYF
TRBJ2-1 | TRBV5-1 | CASSLHSNEQFF
TRBJ2-3 | TRBV7-9 | CASSIGGRTQYF
TRBJ2-1 | TRBV2 | CASSFRVGLSNEQFF
TRBJ2-3 | TRBV5-1 | CASSLDPGATDTQYF
TRBJ1-1 | TRBV5-4 | CASSIRDRGVTEAFF
TRBJ1-2 | TRBV9 | CASSVDERTAAYGYTF
TRBJ1-2 | TRBV10-3 | CAISESVARGINGYTF
TRBJ1-1 | TRBV19 | CAIHSAGGVRTEAFF
TRBJ2-7 | TRBV19 | CASSIGDSLFYEQYF
TRBJ1-1 | TRBV5-1 | CASTYPGVNTEAFF
TRBJ1-2 | TRBV28 | CASSFGAQGLGYTF
TRBJ2-7 | TRBV6-1 | CASSRDRGLSEQYF
TRBJ2-5 | TRBV7-3 | CASSLTNRGAETQYF
TRBJ2-3 | TRBV11-2 | CASSGTGRDTQYF
TRBJ1-6 | TRBV6-5 | CASTETYNSPLHF
TRBJ2-2 | TRBV27 | CASSLRTTTSGNTGELFF
TRBJ1-6 | TRBV30 | CAWSVGQNNSPLHF
TRBJ1-3 | TRBV4-1 | CASSQPGANSGNTIYF
TRBJ2-4 | TRBV6-5 | CASSPGTSTNIQYF
TRBJ1-1 | TRBV5-1 | CASSLKDSVTEAFF
TRBJ2-3 | TRBV2 | CASSDLRQGTQYF
TRBJ1-2 | TRBV25-1 | CASSEARVAGGYTF
TRBJ2-3 | TRBV4-2 | CASSQESNLGSDTQYF
TRBJ2-2 | TRBV29-1 | CSVAGGGNTGELFF
TRBJ2-1 | TRBV30 | CAWSAGGPRNEQFF
TRBJ2-3 | TRBV30 | CAWKTATDTQYF
. | TRBV5-1 | CASSSPTKYEQYF